This T cell receptor (beta chain) came from a study of blood T cells in healthy people across ages. Then a second PCR, running roughly 6 to 11 cycles, was carried out with a sample-barcoded 5' primer and a J-beta primer mix. TCRdb fed the 5' RACE reads into MiXCR, producing one record per CDR3 protein. The sample lists about 770,000 distinct CDR3 sequences; about 42% were seen once. The CDR3 loop spans 14 amino acids. The V gene end was trimmed by 7 bases and the J gene end by 3 bases; junction bases not matched to a gene: 4. The material sequenced was blood. The sequence came from a man aged 55 to 70 in good health. V is TRBV12-3 or TRBV12-4 and J is TRBJ1-5, with TRBD1 matching over 9 bases. CDR3 sequence: CASNTGGPNQPQHF. For the CDR3, the DNA is TGTGCCAGCAATACAGGGGGCCCCAATCAGCCCCAGCATTTT.